Sequencing of this T cell receptor beta chain was carried out in a study of T cells in Graves' hyperthyroidism and ophthalmopathy. This clonotype was detected many times. RNA transcripts served as the template for amplifying TCR beta CDR3 regions. Primed by the HTBI set, a first-round RT-PCR was run on the TCR CDR3. Each CDR3 protein is one row after TCRdb ran MiXCR on the multiplex PCR reads. The sample carries hundreds of thousands of distinct CDR3 sequences, roughly 14% recorded once. The CDR3 runs to 17 residues. Germline lookup yields CDR1 SEHNR and CDR2 FQNEAQ (reference sequence). V lost 3 bases and J 3 bases, leaving 19 bases between the germline ends. Thyroid ultrasound and orbital computed tomography, with clinical symptoms and serum thyroxine and TRAb, informed diagnoses. Out of 10 ml of fresh peripheral blood came the PBMCs.

The V and J genes are TRBV7-9 and TRBJ2-3, with a possible D match to TRBD1 (6 bases). Specimen: blood. The sequence was obtained from a man between 18 and 35 years old with Graves' ophthalmopathy. CDR3 in DNA: TGTGCCAGCAGCTTTACCCAGGGGACCGAAGGGACAGATACGCAGTATTTT. It translates to CASSFTQGTEGTDTQYF.